These 30 T cell receptor beta chains came from one sample sequenced in a study of T cells in Graves' hyperthyroidism and ophthalmopathy (dated by TCRdb to the late 2010s). The library relied on multiplex PCR. The instrument given in TCRdb is Illumina HiSeq 2000. Amplification of TCR beta CDR3 regions was carried out from RNA transcripts. A first-round RT-PCR of the TCR CDR3 used the HTBI primer set with the Qiagen OneStep RT-PCR kit. TCRdb's own reprocessing of the public reads used fastp at Q25 and MiXCR and kept productive beta chains. Rows with one shared CDR3 protein collapse into an entry with the most common genes and DNA. The sample table holds about 350,000 distinct CDR3 sequences, of which approximately 14% were seen once. The biggest ten clones account for roughly 33% of the sample. The specimen was blood. These receptors were taken from a woman in her 40s with Graves' ophthalmopathy.

V usage is TRBV7-9 and J usage is TRBJ1-1; TRBD1 matches 8 bases. The germline gives CDR1 SEHNR, CDR2 FQNEAQ (reference sequence). This CDR3 contains 15 residues. The junction had 5 bases not matched to a gene; V was cut back by 4 bases and J by 1 base. The CDR3 sequence: CASSSRQGTNTEAFF. The CDR3 nucleotides read TGTGCCAGCAGCTCACGACAGGGGACGAACACTGAAGCTTTCTTT.

The V call is TRBV4-1, the J call TRBJ1-2; 8 positions match TRBD1. Germline lookup yields CDR1 MGHRA and CDR2 YSYEKL. This CDR3 spans 15 amino acids. V lost 0 bases, J lost 8 bases, and 8 bases stayed unmatched. CDR3 region: CASSQDRQGKSGYTF. The CDR3 bases are TGCGCCAGCAGCCAAGATAGACAGGGGAAAAGCGGCTACACCTTC.

This clonotype was seen a few times. The chain carries TRBV2 and TRBJ1-3, with a weak D call TRBD1 (6 bases). From germline, CDR1 is SNHLY and CDR2 FYNNEI. There are 14 residues in the CDR3. V was clipped by 10 bases and J by 1 base, with 14 bases between them. For the CDR3, the DNA is TGTGCCACAAACAGGGAACCTTCTGGAAACACCATATATTTT. Translating it yields CATNREPSGNTIYF.

This clonotype appeared a few times. This chain joins TRBV20-1 and TRBJ2-3; 13 nucleotides align to TRBD2. CDR3 size: 16 residues. The germline CDR1 and CDR2 sequences are DFQATT and SNEGSKA (reference sequence). Trimming cost V 6 bases and J 2 bases; bases outside gene matches: 8. The CDR3 spells CSAGTSGERLTDTQYF. CDR3 nucleotide sequence: TGCAGTGCCGGGACTAGCGGGGAACGCCTCACAGATACGCAGTATTTT.

This clonotype was recorded many times. The CDR3 bases are TGTGCCACCAGCAGAGTACAGGTTCAGCCCCAGCATTTT. Translated: CATSRVQVQPQHF. The chain has TRBV15 and TRBJ1-5; TRBD1 is a possible D gene (5 bases). The germline V and J ends were trimmed by 1 base and 6 bases, with 7 bases remaining between them. The germline V gene encodes CDR1 LNHNV and CDR2 YYDKDF (reference sequence). This CDR3 comprises 13 residues.

Ten or more counts support this clonotype. The chain is built from TRBV12-3 or TRBV12-4 and TRBJ1-5, with 11 bases that match TRBD1. V lost 5 bases, J lost 7 bases, and 7 bases stayed unmatched. CDR3 length equals 15 residues. The CDR3 loop reads CASSPDRGPEQPQHF. The CDR3 DNA reads TGTGCCAGCAGTCCGGACAGGGGGCCGGAACAGCCCCAGCATTTT.

This clonotype was seen a few times. The chain carries TRBV7-8 and TRBJ2-2; 16 bases map to TRBD2. The junction had 12 bases not matched to a gene; V was cut back by 5 bases and J by 9 bases. The CDR3 loop spans 18 amino acids. Per the germline V gene, CDR1 is SGHVS and CDR2 is FQNEAQ. CDR3 loop: CASSRGTSGRVVPRELFF. The CDR3 DNA follows: TGTGCCAGCAGCAGAGGGACTAGCGGGAGGGTTGTTCCCAGGGAGCTGTTTTTT.

This clonotype was observed at least ten times. The chain's CDR3 is CASSYRGRTDTQYF. The CDR3 bases are TGTGCCAGCTCCTACAGGGGGCGAACAGATACGCAGTATTTT. This chain uses TRBV18 with TRBJ2-3, with 9 bases aligning to TRBD1. Germline CDR1 reads KGHSH; CDR2 reads LQKENI. The V segment lost 6 bases and the J segment 3 bases; nucleotides outside the gene matches: 4. The CDR3 runs 14 residues.

This clonotype occurred once. The J gene is TRBJ2-1, the V gene TRBV3-1; no clear D gene. Germline V lookup: CDR1 LGHDT, CDR2 YNNKEL (reference sequence). This CDR3 has 16 amino acids. Trimming removed 4 bases at V and 3 bases at J, with 16 bases between. The DNA for the CDR3 is TGTGCCAGCAGCCGAGGTAGTAAAGGATACTACAATGAGCAGTTCTTC. Protein: CASSRGSKGYYNEQFF.

This clonotype has at least ten counts. This rearrangement joins TRBV12-3 or TRBV12-4 to TRBJ2-1, with 12 nucleotides matching TRBD2. This CDR3 has 15 residues. The ends lost 6 bases at V and 8 bases at J; junction bases unmatched: 8. The CDR3 sequence: CASSLASGGAHEQFF. The CDR3 DNA is TGTGCCAGCAGCCTTGCTAGCGGGGGGGCCCATGAGCAGTTCTTC.

This clonotype has just a few counts. V usage is TRBV24-1 and J usage is TRBJ2-2; D may be TRBD2 (6 bases). CDR3 length: 15 amino acids. Trimming took off 0 bases at V and 7 bases at J, with 11 bases between the two ends. Germline assignment: CDR1 KGHDR and CDR2 SFDVKD. In nucleotides, the CDR3 is TGTGCCACCAGTGATTTGTCTGGGGAGGTCGGGGAGCTGTTTTTT. It yields the protein CATSDLSGEVGELFF.

Points on this clonotype: At one boundary the junction diverges from the germline segment, which might be a read error. The chain joins TRBV7-2 to TRBJ2-7, with D uncertain. CDR3 size: 15 residues. Germline V gene lookup returns CDR1 SGHTA and CDR2 FQGNSA. CDR3 in amino acids: CASSLEVSVLGEQCF. The DNA for the CDR3 is TGTGCCAGCAGCTTAGAAGTTTCTGTTCTAGGCGAGCAGTGCTTC. The variable domain in full, completed from reference TRBV7-2 and TRBJ2-7, reads GAGVSQSPSNKVTEKGKDVELRCDPISGHTALYWYRQSLGQGLEFLIYFQGNSAPDKSGLPSDRFSAERTGGSVSTLTIQRTQQEDSAVYLCASSLEVSVLGEQCFGPGTRLTVT.

The sample holds many counts of this clonotype. The chain is built from TRBV10-3 and TRBJ1-2, with TRBD1 identical over 8 bases. Germline trimming cut 4 bases from V and 2 bases from J; bases unmatched to any gene: 3. CDR1 is ENHRY, CDR2 SYGVKD, per germline. The CDR3 length is 14 residues. For the CDR3, the DNA is TGTGCCATCAGTGGCAGGGGGCGCAACTATGGCTACACCTTC. It specifies CAISGRGRNYGYTF.

This clonotype appeared a few times. The chain joins TRBV2 to TRBJ1-4; D remains unclear. CDR3 length: 17 residues. Germline V gives CDR1 SNHLY, CDR2 FYNNEI. Trimming shortened V by 3 bases and J by 3 bases, and 17 bases separated the two germline ends. CDR3: CASSDIPGFASNEKLFF. The CDR3 DNA sequence: TGTGCCAGCAGTGATATTCCGGGGTTTGCCTCTAATGAAAAACTGTTTTTT. The whole variable domain, remainder taken from reference TRBV2 and TRBJ1-4, is EPEVTQTPSHQVTQMGQEVILRCVPISNHLYFYWYRQILGQKVEFLVSFYNNEISEKSEIFDDQFSVERPDGSNFTLKIRSTKLEDSAMYFCASSDIPGFASNEKLFFGSGTQLSVL.

This chain connects TRBV20-1 to TRBJ2-2; tentative D call: TRBD2 (6 bases). CDR3 size: 14 residues. V gave up 3 bases and J gave up 1 base, with 9 bases separating them. The germline V gene has CDR1 DFQATT and CDR2 SNEGSKA (reference sequence). The CDR3 reads CSARERVNTGELFF. In DNA form, the CDR3 reads TGCAGTGCTAGGGAGCGGGTGAACACCGGGGAGCTGTTTTTT.

There are a few counts of this clonotype. V usage is TRBV3-1 and J usage is TRBJ2-1; perhaps D is TRBD1 or TRBD2 (6 bases each). The CDR3 is 12 residues long. The germline V gene has CDR1 LGHDT and CDR2 YNNKEL (reference sequence). V dropped 10 bases and J dropped 10 bases, with 17 bases sitting between them. The CDR3 is CATGTLQGEQFF. The CDR3 bases are TGTGCCACAGGGACTCTCCAGGGGGAGCAGTTCTTC.

This clonotype appeared a few times. This rearrangement joins TRBV5-4 to TRBJ1-2; D perhaps matches TRBD1 (6 bases). This CDR3 region has 14 residues. Germline loops: CDR1 SGHNT, CDR2 YYREEE (reference sequence). Trimming took 1 base from V and 6 from J, leaving 13 bases between them. The CDR3 here is CASSLRGTSDGYTF. For the CDR3, the DNA is TGTGCCAGCAGCTTGAGGGGGACAAGTGATGGCTACACCTTC.

This clonotype has at least ten counts. This chain uses TRBV20-1 with TRBJ1-6; D is uncertain. The germline V and J ends were trimmed by 2 bases and 7 bases, with 6 bases remaining between them. The CDR3 contains 12 residues. Looked up from germline, CDR1 is DFQATT and CDR2 is SNEGSKA (reference sequence). CDR3 residues: CSARRWNSPLHF. The CDR3 coding sequence is TGCAGTGCTAGAAGGTGGAATTCACCCCTCCACTTT.

This sequence joins TRBV6-1 and TRBJ2-5; D unresolved. Germline V gives CDR1 MNHNS, CDR2 SASEGT. The CDR3 is 13 amino acids. V shed 7 bases and J shed 4 bases, with 13 bases lying between them. Written as DNA, the CDR3 is TGTGCCAGCAATGCAGTAGGGCGAGAGACCCAGTACTTC. It is translated as CASNAVGRETQYF.

This clonotype was observed at least ten times. The V call is TRBV10-1, the J call TRBJ2-2, with 9 bases identical to TRBD1. Germline CDR1 is WNHNN and CDR2 is SYGVQD (reference sequence). The CDR3 is 14 amino acids. Trimming cost V 6 bases and J 5 bases; bases outside gene matches: 4. The CDR3 nucleotides are TGCGCCAGCAGACGGGACAGGGCAACCGGGGAGCTGTTTTTT. It encodes CASRRDRATGELFF.

This chain uses TRBV29-1 with TRBJ2-7, with 8 bases identical to TRBD1. V dropped 0 bases and J dropped 5; count of bases not matched to a gene: 9. This CDR3 has 15 amino acids. The germline V gene has CDR1 SQVTM and CDR2 ANQGSEA. CDR3 nucleotide sequence: TGCAGCGTTGAAGATCCAGGGGGCGCTCTGGACGAGCAGTACTTC. It is translated as CSVEDPGGALDEQYF.

There are a few counts of this clonotype. V gene TRBV10-3 combines with J gene TRBJ2-5, with D perhaps assigned TRBD1 or TRBD2 (6 bases each). The V gene lost 11 bases and the J gene lost 1 base, with 11 bases spanning the gap. Germline V CDR1 and CDR2: ENHRY, SYGVKD. This CDR3 is 12 amino acids long. The DNA for the CDR3 is TGTGCCTCGGGGGCGGGCCAAGAGACCCAGTACTTC. This encodes CASGAGQETQYF.

The rearrangement joins TRBV3-1 to TRBJ1-6; the D is unclear. The CDR3 extends over 20 amino acids. V gave up 0 bases and J gave up 0 bases, with 18 bases separating them. The germline gives CDR1 LGHDT, CDR2 YNNKEL (reference sequence). CDR3 in DNA: TGTGCCAGCAGCCAAGATCCCCTCCTCGCTTGGAGCTCCTATAATTCACCCCTCCACTTT. Encoded protein: CASSQDPLLAWSSYNSPLHF.

This sequence joins TRBV29-1 and TRBJ2-2; 16 nucleotides align to TRBD2. CDR1 is SQVTM, CDR2 ANQGSEA, per germline. V shed 4 bases, J shed 2 bases, and the junction held 4 bases outside the gene matches. The CDR3 sequence is 17 residues long. CDR3 region: CSVGGTSGGANTGELFF. The CDR3 nucleotides read TGCAGCGTTGGAGGGACTAGCGGGGGGGCCAACACCGGGGAGCTGTTTTTT.

About this clonotype: One base away lies a much larger clone, so this may be a sequencing read error. The gene calls are TRBV6-5 and TRBJ2-7, with a weak D call TRBD2 (6 bases). V was cut by 1 base and J by 3 bases, with 13 bases left in between. This CDR3 spans 15 amino acids. Germline lookup yields CDR1 MNHEY and CDR2 SVGAGI. The CDR3, as DNA: TGTGCCAGCAGTTACTTGCCACAGCGGGTCTACGAGCAGTACTTC. It specifies CASSYLPQRVYEQYF.

This clonotype was found a few times. The genes are TRBV30 and TRBJ1-1, with D possibly TRBD1 on 5 matching bases. Trimming stripped 5 bases from V and 3 bases from J, with 10 bases between. The CDR3 length is 12 residues. The germline gives CDR1 GTSNPN, CDR2 SVGIG (reference sequence). In DNA, the CDR3 is TGTGCCTGGGGGGGAAGTTACACTGAAGCTTTCTTT. Residues: CAWGGSYTEAFF.

There are many counts of this clonotype. The chain combines TRBV29-1 with TRBJ1-1; 7 bases line up with TRBD1. The J segment lost 1 base and the V segment lost 7 bases, leaving 9 bases of the junction unmatched. Per the germline V gene, CDR1 is SQVTM and CDR2 is ANQGSEA. This CDR3 has 14 amino acids. CDR3 loop: CSATPGQRNTEAFF. CDR3 in DNA: TGCAGCGCCACCCCGGGACAGCGGAACACTGAAGCTTTCTTT.

This clonotype was picked up a small number of times. V gene TRBV6-1 combines with J gene TRBJ1-2; D remains ambiguous. Germline lookup yields CDR1 MNHNS and CDR2 SASEGT. The CDR3 runs 14 residues. V was shortened by 3 bases and J by 2 bases, with 10 bases between the two germline ends. CDR3 in amino acids: CASSEAAFNYGYTF. The DNA for the CDR3 is TGTGCCAGCAGTGAGGCGGCATTCAACTATGGCTACACCTTC.

On this clonotype: A much larger clone differs from this one at a single base, so this may be a read error. The V gene is TRBV6-1, the J gene TRBJ1-2; D gene unclear. Trimming took off 1 base at V and 11 bases at J, with 11 bases between the two ends. The CDR3 is 12 amino acids. Germline V gene sequence: CDR1 MNHNS, CDR2 SASEGT. CDR3 amino acids: CASSEVLGRYTF. CDR3 in DNA: TGTGCCAGCAGTGAAGTGTTGGGGAGGTACACCTTC.

The table lists this clonotype with a few counts. The J gene is TRBJ2-3, the V gene TRBV14; 8 nucleotides match TRBD1. The CDR3 totals 15 residues. Germline values: CDR1 SGHDN, CDR2 FVKESK. Trimming removed 7 bases from V and 2 bases from J; junction bases left unmatched: 8. CDR3 protein: CASNLRTGFTDTQYF. The CDR3 DNA reads TGTGCCAGCAACCTACGGACAGGGTTCACAGATACGCAGTATTTT.